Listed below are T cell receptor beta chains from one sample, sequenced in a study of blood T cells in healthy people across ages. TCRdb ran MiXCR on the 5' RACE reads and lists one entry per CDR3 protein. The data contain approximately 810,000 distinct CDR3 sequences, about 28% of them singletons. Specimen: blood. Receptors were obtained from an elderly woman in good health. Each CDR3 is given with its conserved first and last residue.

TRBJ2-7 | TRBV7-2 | CASNPVRGSYEQYF
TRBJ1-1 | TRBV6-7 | CASSTPTGKETETFF
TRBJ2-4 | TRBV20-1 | CSARVAGGLSKNIQYF
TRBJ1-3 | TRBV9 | CASSAGPSSGNTIYF
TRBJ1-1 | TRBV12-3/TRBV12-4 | CASSPGTGDTEAFF
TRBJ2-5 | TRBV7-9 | CASSGSRTETQYF
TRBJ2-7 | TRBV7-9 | CASSFGTGVYEQYF
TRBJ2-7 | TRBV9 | CASSTRQGREQYF
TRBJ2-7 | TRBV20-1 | CSAREDTGVEQYF
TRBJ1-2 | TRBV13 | CASSFQRGQGTF
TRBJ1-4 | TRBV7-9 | CASSLIKGRHNEKLFF
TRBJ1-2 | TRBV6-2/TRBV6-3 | CASSATGNYGYTF
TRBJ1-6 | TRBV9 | CASSALGAVGSPLHF
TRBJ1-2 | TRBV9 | CASSVTRTGTGQGYTF
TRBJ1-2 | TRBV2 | CASSAEYPDKEYGYTF
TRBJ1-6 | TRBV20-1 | CSARDRRVSYPPLHF
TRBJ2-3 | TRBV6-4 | CASSDSFGTSGTDTQYF
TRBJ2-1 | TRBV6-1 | CASSAGSGGADEQFF
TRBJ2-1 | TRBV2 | CASSGRLAGSYNEQFF
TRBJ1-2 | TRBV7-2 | CASSHGLANYGYTF
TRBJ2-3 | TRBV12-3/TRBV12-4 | CASRGIADTQYF
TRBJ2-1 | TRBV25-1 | CASSALAGTRSGNEQFF
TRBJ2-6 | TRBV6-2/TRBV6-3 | CAGALGANVLTF
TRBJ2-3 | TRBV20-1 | CSAAGLAGGLGDTQYF
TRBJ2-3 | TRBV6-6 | CASSRTSAGYTDTQYF
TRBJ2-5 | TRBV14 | CASSQFGGETQYF
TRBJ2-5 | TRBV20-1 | CSAFRTGGHNEQYF
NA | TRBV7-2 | CASSLGQGTYNEQYF
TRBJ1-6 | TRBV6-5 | CASSALQGADSPLHF
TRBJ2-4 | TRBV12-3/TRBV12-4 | CASLGRLVNIQYF
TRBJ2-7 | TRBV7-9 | CASSRAVSNSYEQYF
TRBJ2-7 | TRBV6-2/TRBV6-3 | CASRKLGQQVTYEQYF
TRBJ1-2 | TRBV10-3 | CAISGGQLLNGYTF
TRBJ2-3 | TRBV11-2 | CASSPWTGSTDTQYF
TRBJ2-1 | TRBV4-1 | CASSQIMRVGSGEQFF
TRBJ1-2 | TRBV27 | CASSLGGADYGYTF
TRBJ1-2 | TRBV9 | CASSPWAAGRAAYGYTF
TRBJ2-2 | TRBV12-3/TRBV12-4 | CASSPKANGELFF
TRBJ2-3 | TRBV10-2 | CASSDTGLAGRTDTQYF